This note documents a single TCR beta chain sequence. A read error may produce the germline difference seen at one junction end. Libraries were prepared by immunoSEQ multiplex PCR; TCRdb keeps only in-frame clonotypes and omits some of them. The profile covers nearly 250,000 clones, with about 83% appearing a single time and over 5.5% taken by the ten largest. The CDR3 has 11 residues. CDR1 and CDR2 from the germline V gene are MNHEY and SVGEGT. Patients in Seattle were enrolled during active infection, then followed longitudinally. The sample comes from a study of blood T cell repertoires in COVID-19.

Specimen: peripheral blood. This TCR derives from a woman older than 75 with COVID-19, enrolled during active disease. The chain links TRBV6-2 or TRBV6-3 to TRBJ1-2; D is possibly TRBD1 (5 bases). The CDR3, as DNA: TGTGCCAGCAGTTACGGGGGGAGATTCAACTTC. Residues: CASSYGGRFNF.